These 26 T cell receptor beta chains were sequenced from one sample in a study of cytotoxic CD8 clonotypes in ibrutinib-treated CLL. Here immunoSEQ multiplex PCR was the method, and the copy in TCRdb shows in-frame clones only, minus some. The data contain some 200,000 clones, roughly three quarters of them seen just once; the ten biggest clones take up about 6.4%. The sequences come from PBMCs, collected after 12 months of ibrutinib treatment. The receptors stem from a human donor with chronic lymphocytic leukemia.

This chain connects TRBV2 to TRBJ2-1, with D possibly being TRBD2 (6 bases). The V end lost 7 bases, the J end lost 0 bases, and 10 bases lay between the germline ends. This CDR3 region has 14 residues. Germline-derived CDR1 and CDR2 are SNHLY and FYNNEI. The CDR3 is CASKVGSSYNEQFF. The CDR3 coding sequence is TGTGCCAGCAAAGTCGGGAGCTCCTACAATGAGCAGTTCTTC.

The chain combines TRBV7-2 with TRBJ2-1, with 9 positions matching TRBD1. The CDR3 length is 13 residues. In germline, CDR1 is SGHTA, CDR2 FQGNSA. The trim removed 4 bases at V and 9 bases at J, leaving 4 bases unmatched. CDR3 sequence (DNA): TGTGCCAGCAGCTGGACAGGGGCCAGTGAGCAGTTCTTC. Protein sequence: CASSWTGASEQFF.

This clone showed up just a few times. The chain employs TRBV7-2 and TRBJ1-1; TRBD1 matches 8 bases. CDR3 length: 14 amino acids. Germline V gives CDR1 SGHTA, CDR2 FQGNSA. V lost 1 base and J lost 4; bases outside the gene matches: 2. Written as DNA, the CDR3 is TGTGCCAGCAGCTTAGAAGACAGGGGCACTGAAGCTTTCTTT. Its protein product is CASSLEDRGTEAFF.

This clone was found a few times. This chain joins TRBV6-4 and TRBJ1-1; 9 positions match TRBD1. The CDR3 has 13 amino acids. The germline V gene has CDR1 MRHNA and CDR2 SNTAGT. V lost 5 bases, J lost 4 bases, and 2 bases stayed unmatched. CDR3 nucleotide sequence: TGTGCCAGCAGTCTGGACAGGGGCACTGAAGCTTTCTTT. It is translated as CASSLDRGTEAFF.

The V call is TRBV5-1, the J call TRBJ1-2; 8 bases match TRBD1. With V trimmed by 2 bases and J by 5 bases, 8 bases remained unmatched. CDR1 SGHRS and CDR2 YFSETQ come from the germline V gene. The CDR3 runs 15 residues. This chain's CDR3 is CASSLDQGARYGYTF. In DNA, the CDR3 is TGCGCCAGCAGCTTAGATCAGGGGGCCCGTTATGGCTACACCTTC.

This chain uses TRBV6-5 with TRBJ1-5; no definite D call. The V end lost 0 bases, the J end lost 3 bases, and 12 bases lay between the germline ends. CDR1 is MNHEY and CDR2 is SVGAGI in the germline V gene. The length of the CDR3 is 16 residues. The CDR3 protein is CASSYSHPGVNQPQHF. The CDR3 DNA reads as TGTGCCAGCAGTTACTCCCACCCGGGAGTCAATCAGCCCCAGCATTTT.

This clone was detected only once. The rearrangement joins TRBV5-4 to TRBJ2-3; tentative D call: TRBD2 (5 bases). Between the trimmed V and J ends, which lost 1 base and 6 bases, there was a span of 12 bases. Germline loops: CDR1 SGHNT, CDR2 YYREEE (reference sequence). The CDR3 has 14 amino acids. This CDR3 is CASSLFSSADTQYF. The CDR3 DNA sequence: TGTGCCAGCAGCTTGTTTAGTAGCGCGGATACGCAGTATTTT.

The chain joins TRBV27 to TRBJ1-1; D unresolved. Germline loops: CDR1 MNHEY, CDR2 SMNVEV (reference sequence). The ends were cut back, 4 bases at V and 2 bases at J, with 17 bases in the middle. The CDR3 has 16 amino acids. Here the CDR3 reads CASSSPSRQLNTEAFF. CDR3 in DNA: TGTGCCAGCAGTTCCCCGTCTAGGCAGCTTAACACTGAAGCTTTCTTT.

The CDR3 bases are TGTGCCAGCAGCGCCCGGACAGGGAAAGGGAAGTCCTACACCTTC. Encoded protein: CASSARTGKGKSYTF. The chain uses TRBV6-4 and TRBJ1-2; 8 bases are a match to TRBD1. After removal of 6 bases from V and 10 bases from J, the junction contained 16 bases not matched to a gene. CDR3 length: 15 amino acids. The germline gives CDR1 MRHNA, CDR2 SNTAGT.

This clone was found a few times. The CDR3 sequence: CASSQDVPGTSGNTIYF. The CDR3, as DNA: TGCGCCAGCAGCCAGGACGTTCCAGGGACCTCTGGAAACACCATATATTTT. The chain carries TRBV4-3 and TRBJ1-3; D is perhaps TRBD1 (5 bases). The germline gives CDR1 LGHNA, CDR2 YSLEER. The CDR3 length is 17 residues. V was clipped by 3 bases and J by 0 bases, with 15 bases between them.

CDR3 in amino acids: CAWSSGSRADTQYF. The DNA for the CDR3 is TGTGCCTGGAGTTCGGGGTCTAGGGCAGATACGCAGTATTTT. This sequence joins TRBV30 and TRBJ2-3; the D gene is possibly TRBD2 (5 bases). The CDR3 covers 14 residues. Deletions cut 2 bases from V and 4 bases from J, with 13 bases between. Germline CDR1 and CDR2: GTSNPN and SVGIG (reference sequence).

This clone was detected only a few times. V and J are TRBV27 and TRBJ1-2; D is undetermined. The germline V gene has CDR1 MNHEY and CDR2 SMNVEV (reference sequence). The CDR3 is made up of 13 amino acids. The V and J ends lost 2 bases and 4 bases respectively, with 8 bases between them. CDR3 protein: CASSLGGPYGYTF. CDR3 nucleotides: TGTGCCAGCAGTTTAGGTGGTCCCTATGGCTACACCTTC.

V usage is TRBV28 and J usage is TRBJ2-1; D is possibly TRBD1 or TRBD2 (5 bases each). The germline V gene encodes CDR1 MDHEN and CDR2 SYDVKM. This CDR3 region has 13 residues. With 2 bases removed from V and 3 bases from J, the gap between germline ends came to 5 bases. The CDR3 reads CASSLGGYNEQFF. CDR3 nucleotide sequence: TGTGCCAGCAGTTTAGGGGGCTACAATGAGCAGTTCTTC.

This clone has only one observation. The rearrangement joins TRBV7-3 to TRBJ1-1; D is possibly TRBD1 (5 bases). The length of the CDR3 is 13 residues. Germline CDR1 reads SGHTA; CDR2 reads FQGTGA. Trimming pared 5 bases from V and 4 bases from J, leaving 11 bases between. The CDR3 reads CASSPGTLTEAFF. The CDR3 region has the DNA TGTGCCAGCAGCCCCGGGACCCTCACTGAAGCTTTCTTT. Supplemented by reference TRBV7-3 and TRBJ1-1, the full variable domain reads GAGVSQTPSNKVTEKGKYVELRCDPISGHTALYWYRQSLGQGPEFLIYFQGTGAADDSGLPNDRFFAVRPEGSVSTLKIQRTERGDSAVYLCASSPGTLTEAFFGQGTRLTVV.

The chain employs TRBV19 and TRBJ2-1; 15 bases are a match to TRBD2. With 0 bases clipped from V and 7 bases from J, the junction kept 16 bases outside the gene matches. The CDR3 contains 21 residues. Germline V gene lookup returns CDR1 LNHDA and CDR2 SQIVND (reference sequence). The CDR3 spells CASSIDPGLAGGPGRRNEQFF. In DNA, the CDR3 is TGTGCCAGTAGTATAGATCCCGGACTAGCGGGAGGGCCGGGTAGGCGTAATGAGCAGTTCTTC.

This clone has a handful of counts. V usage is TRBV5-1 and J usage is TRBJ1-4; D ambiguous. Germline CDR1 is SGHRS and CDR2 is YFSETQ. V lost 2 bases to trimming and J lost 4 bases, with 9 bases between them. The CDR3 is 14 amino acids. CDR3 loop: CASSFSGLNEKLFF. The CDR3 DNA is TGCGCCAGCAGCTTCAGCGGCCTTAATGAAAAACTGTTTTTT.

The chain carries TRBV19 and TRBJ1-1; the match to TRBD1 covers 10 bases. Germline values: CDR1 LNHDA, CDR2 SQIVND (reference sequence). J was trimmed by 5 bases and V by 5 bases; bases with no gene match: 8. The CDR3 is 15 residues long. The CDR3 coding sequence is TGTGCCAGTAGTTCCGGGACAGGGGTTGGTACTGAAGCTTTCTTT. Translated: CASSSGTGVGTEAFF.

The chain links TRBV6-6 to TRBJ1-2, with unresolved D. The CDR3 totals 15 residues. Trimming removed 1 base at V and 6 bases at J, with 15 bases between. Germline lookup yields CDR1 MNHNY and CDR2 SVGAGI (reference sequence). The CDR3 bases are TGTGCCAGCAGTTACTGGCCCCTCAACGAAAATGGCTACACCTTC. This codes for CASSYWPLNENGYTF.

The rearrangement joins TRBV5-8 to TRBJ2-5, with D possibly TRBD1 on 6 matching bases. This CDR3 is 14 amino acids long. The germline V gene has CDR1 SGHTS and CDR2 YDEGEE. V shed 0 bases and J shed 5 bases, with 11 bases lying between them. The CDR3 DNA reads TGTGCCAGCAGCTTGGACAGGGCAGGGGAGACCCAGTACTTC. It translates to CASSLDRAGETQYF.

This clone was observed a few times. The rearrangement links TRBV9 to TRBJ1-5, with D perhaps matching TRBD1 (6 bases). The CDR3 runs to 14 residues. Per the germline V gene, CDR1 is SGDLS and CDR2 is YYNGEE. V lost 3 bases and J 6 bases, leaving 13 bases between the germline ends. The CDR3 DNA is TGTGCCAGCAGCGGAGCCGGGACAACTCAGCCCCAGCATTTT. It codes for CASSGAGTTQPQHF.

V is TRBV15 and J is TRBJ1-2, with D hard to call. V lost 0 bases, J lost 5 bases, and 7 bases lay in between. Germline loops: CDR1 LNHNV, CDR2 YYDKDF (reference sequence). This CDR3 is built from 13 residues. The CDR3 spells CATSREVVYGYTF. CDR3 sequence (DNA): TGTGCCACCAGCAGAGAGGTGGTTTATGGCTACACCTTC.

This chain connects TRBV7-8 to TRBJ1-2; TRBD1 is a possible D gene (6 bases). Trimming removed 10 bases at V and 3 bases at J, with 9 bases between. Germline V gene data show CDR1 as SGHVS and CDR2 as FQNEAQ. The CDR3 has 11 residues. The CDR3: CATGGHYGYTF. The CDR3 DNA sequence: TGTGCCACCGGGGGGCACTATGGCTACACCTTC.

This sequence joins TRBV6-5 and TRBJ2-7; TRBD1 or TRBD2 may be the D gene (5 bases each). Germline V gene lookup returns CDR1 MNHEY and CDR2 SVGAGI. Trimming stripped 4 bases from V and 6 bases from J, with 13 bases between. There are 13 residues in the CDR3. The CDR3 spells CASSFRDRGEQYF. In nucleotides, the CDR3 is TGTGCCAGCAGTTTCCGGGATAGGGGCGAGCAGTACTTC.

The chain carries TRBV28 and TRBJ2-5; D is possibly TRBD1 (6 bases). The germline V gene has CDR1 MDHEN and CDR2 SYDVKM. The CDR3 has 17 residues. V shed 7 bases and J shed 2 bases, with 23 bases lying between them. DNA of the CDR3: TGTGCCAGCATTACTCCAGGGGTAGGGTCCGTTCAAGAGACCCAGTACTTC. Protein sequence: CASITPGVGSVQETQYF.

This rearrangement joins TRBV6-6 to TRBJ2-7; 13 bases are a match to TRBD2. Germline lookup yields CDR1 MNHNY and CDR2 SVGAGI (reference sequence). The junction had 9 bases not matched to a gene; V was cut back by 7 bases and J by 6 bases. This CDR3 contains 15 residues. The CDR3 DNA sequence: TGTGCCAGCACCTACGGGACTAGCGGGACTGGCGAGCAGTACTTC. Its protein is CASTYGTSGTGEQYF.

The rearrangement joins TRBV18 to TRBJ1-1; D ambiguous. The CDR3 runs to 14 residues. Trimming stripped 3 bases from V and 4 bases from J, with 12 bases between. CDR1 is KGHSH, CDR2 LQKENI, per germline. CDR3 bases: TGTGCCAGCTCACCCACGCGGAGAGTCACTGAAGCTTTCTTT. Translated, it gives CASSPTRRVTEAFF.